Here is one T cell receptor (beta chain) with its context. Participants' reported clinical history set cohort assignment. Clones were sequenced by immunoSEQ multiplex PCR, and TCRdb holds only the in-frame ones, with some missing. The table shows hundreds of thousands of clones, with just over 85% occurring only once. The data were obtained in a study of blood T cell repertoires in COVID-19. The germline V gene encodes CDR1 MNHEY and CDR2 SVGAGI. Trimming left V 3 bases short and J 4 bases short, with 10 bases between. This CDR3 spans 14 amino acids. This TCR derives from a man between 25 and 39 years old who had recovered from COVID-19. The gene calls are TRBV6-5 and TRBJ2-1; no reliable D call. The sample comprised PBMCs or T cells enriched from blood (not recorded which). The CDR3 nucleotides are TGTGCCAGCAGTTATTCCCAGACTTACAATGAGCAGTTCTTC. Residues: CASSYSQTYNEQFF.